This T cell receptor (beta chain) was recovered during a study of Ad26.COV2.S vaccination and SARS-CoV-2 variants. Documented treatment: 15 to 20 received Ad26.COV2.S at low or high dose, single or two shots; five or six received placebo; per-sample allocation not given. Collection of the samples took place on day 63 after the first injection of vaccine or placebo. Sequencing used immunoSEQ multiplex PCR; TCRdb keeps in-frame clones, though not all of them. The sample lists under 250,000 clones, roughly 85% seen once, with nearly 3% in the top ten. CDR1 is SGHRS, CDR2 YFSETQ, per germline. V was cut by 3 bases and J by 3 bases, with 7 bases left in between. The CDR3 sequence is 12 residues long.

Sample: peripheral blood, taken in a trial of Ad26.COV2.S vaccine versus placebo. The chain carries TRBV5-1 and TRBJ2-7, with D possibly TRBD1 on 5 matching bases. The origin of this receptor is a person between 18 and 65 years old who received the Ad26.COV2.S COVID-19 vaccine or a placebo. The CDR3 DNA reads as TGCGCCAGCAGCTCCCAGGGCTACGAGCAGTACGTC. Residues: CASSSQGYEQYV.